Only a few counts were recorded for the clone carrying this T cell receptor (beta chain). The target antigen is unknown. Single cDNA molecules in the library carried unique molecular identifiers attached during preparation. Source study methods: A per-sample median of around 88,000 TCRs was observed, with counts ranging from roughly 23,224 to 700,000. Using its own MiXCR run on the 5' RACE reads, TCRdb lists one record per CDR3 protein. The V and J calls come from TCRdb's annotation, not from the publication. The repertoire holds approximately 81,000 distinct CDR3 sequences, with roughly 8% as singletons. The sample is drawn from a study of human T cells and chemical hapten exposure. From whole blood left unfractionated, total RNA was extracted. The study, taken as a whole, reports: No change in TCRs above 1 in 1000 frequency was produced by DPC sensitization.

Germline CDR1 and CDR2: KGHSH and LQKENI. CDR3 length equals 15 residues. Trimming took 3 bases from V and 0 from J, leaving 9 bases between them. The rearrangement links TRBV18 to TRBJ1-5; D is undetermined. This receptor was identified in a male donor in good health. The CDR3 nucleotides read TGTGCCAGCTCACCCGAGGACTATAGCAATCAGCCCCAGCATTTT. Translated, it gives CASSPEDYSNQPQHF.